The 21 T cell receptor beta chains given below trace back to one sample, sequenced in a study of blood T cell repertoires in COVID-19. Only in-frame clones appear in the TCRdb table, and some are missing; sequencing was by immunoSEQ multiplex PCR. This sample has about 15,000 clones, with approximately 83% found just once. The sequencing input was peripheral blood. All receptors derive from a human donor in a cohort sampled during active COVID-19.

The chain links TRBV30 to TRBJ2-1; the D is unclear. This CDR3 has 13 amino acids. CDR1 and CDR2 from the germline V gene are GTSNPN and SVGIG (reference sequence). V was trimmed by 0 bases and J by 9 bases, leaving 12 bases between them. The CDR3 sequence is CAWSVASAGEQFF. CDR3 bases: TGTGCCTGGAGTGTAGCCAGTGCAGGTGAGCAGTTCTTC.

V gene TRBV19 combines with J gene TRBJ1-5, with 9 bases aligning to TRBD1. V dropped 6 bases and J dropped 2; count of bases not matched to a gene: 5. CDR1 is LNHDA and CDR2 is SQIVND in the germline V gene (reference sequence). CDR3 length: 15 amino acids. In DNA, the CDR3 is TGTGCCAGTAGGGCCAGGACAGGGGGCAATCAGCCCCAGCATTTT. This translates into CASRARTGGNQPQHF.

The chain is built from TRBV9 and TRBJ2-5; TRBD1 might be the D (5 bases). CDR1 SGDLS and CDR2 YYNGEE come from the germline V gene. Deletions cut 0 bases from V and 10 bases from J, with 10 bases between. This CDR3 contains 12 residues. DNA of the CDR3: TGTGCCAGCAGCGTAGTCGAAGGGGACCAGTACTTC. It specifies CASSVVEGDQYF.

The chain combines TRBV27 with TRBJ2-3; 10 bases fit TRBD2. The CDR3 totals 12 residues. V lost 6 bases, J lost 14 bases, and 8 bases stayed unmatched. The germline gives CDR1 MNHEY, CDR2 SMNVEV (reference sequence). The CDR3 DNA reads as TGTGCCAGCAGGCAAGCGGGAGGGATTCCGTATTTT. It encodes CASRQAGGIPYF.

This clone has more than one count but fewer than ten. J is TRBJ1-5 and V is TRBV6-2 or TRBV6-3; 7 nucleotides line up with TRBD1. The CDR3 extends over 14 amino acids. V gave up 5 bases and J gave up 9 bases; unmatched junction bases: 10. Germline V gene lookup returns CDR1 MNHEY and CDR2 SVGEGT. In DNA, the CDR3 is TGTGCCAGCAGTACCTCCTCCAGGGGGATGCCCCAGCATTTT. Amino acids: CASSTSSRGMPQHF.

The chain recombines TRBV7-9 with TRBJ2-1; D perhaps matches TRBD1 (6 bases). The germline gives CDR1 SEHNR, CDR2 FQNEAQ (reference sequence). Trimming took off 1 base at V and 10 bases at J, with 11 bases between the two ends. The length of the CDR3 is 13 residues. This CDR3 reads CASSLGGGKEQFF. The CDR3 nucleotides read TGTGCCAGCAGCTTAGGAGGGGGTAAGGAGCAGTTCTTC. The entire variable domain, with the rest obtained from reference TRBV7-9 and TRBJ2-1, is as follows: DTGVSQNPRHKITKRGQNVTFRCDPISEHNRLYWYRQTLGQGPEFLTYFQNEAQLEKSRLLSDRFSAERPKGSFSTLEIQRTEQGDSAMYLCASSLGGGKEQFFGPGTRLTVL.

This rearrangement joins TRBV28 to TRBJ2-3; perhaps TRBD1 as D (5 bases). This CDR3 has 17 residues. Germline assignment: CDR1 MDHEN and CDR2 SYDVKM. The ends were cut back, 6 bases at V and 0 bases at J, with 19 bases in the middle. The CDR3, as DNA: TGTGCCAGCAGCCTAGGGGCCCTTGGACCAAGCACAGATACGCAGTATTTT. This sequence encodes CASSLGALGPSTDTQYF.

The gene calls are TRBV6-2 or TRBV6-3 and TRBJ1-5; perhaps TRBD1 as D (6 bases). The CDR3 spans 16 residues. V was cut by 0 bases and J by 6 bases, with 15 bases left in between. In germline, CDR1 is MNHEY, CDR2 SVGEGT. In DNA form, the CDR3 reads TGTGCCAGCAGTTACTCGAGTGGAGGGGGGGGTCAGCCCCAGCATTTT. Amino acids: CASSYSSGGGGQPQHF.

CDR3 sequence: CASTIQPNTGELFF. The CDR3 nucleotides are TGTGCCAGCACAATACAGCCGAACACCGGGGAGCTGTTTTTT. This sequence joins TRBV6-5 and TRBJ2-2; D is ambiguous. From germline, CDR1 is MNHEY and CDR2 SVGAGI. This CDR3 is 14 amino acids long. The V gene lost 7 bases and the J gene lost 0 bases, with 9 bases spanning the gap.

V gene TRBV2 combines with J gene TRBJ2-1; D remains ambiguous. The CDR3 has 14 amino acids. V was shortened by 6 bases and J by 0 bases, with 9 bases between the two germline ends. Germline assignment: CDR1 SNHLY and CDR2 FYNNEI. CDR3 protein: CASRSESSYNEQFF. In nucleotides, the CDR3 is TGTGCCAGCAGGTCAGAAAGCTCCTACAATGAGCAGTTCTTC.

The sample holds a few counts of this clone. CDR3 protein: CASSPEGVGTEAFF. CDR3 coding DNA: TGCGCCAGCAGCCCCGAGGGGGTGGGCACTGAAGCTTTCTTT. The chain employs TRBV5-1 and TRBJ1-1, with D possibly being TRBD1 (6 bases). CDR3 length: 14 amino acids. The germline CDR1 and CDR2 sequences are SGHRS and YFSETQ. Trimming removed 4 bases from V and 4 bases from J, with 14 bases in between.

The CDR3 region is CASSYAGGAYEQYF. DNA for the CDR3: TGTGCCAGCAGTTACGCGGGAGGGGCCTACGAGCAGTACTTC. The chain links TRBV6-6 to TRBJ2-7; the match to TRBD2 covers 9 bases. Trimming removed 2 bases from V and 2 bases from J; junction bases left unmatched: 1. The germline V gene encodes CDR1 MNHNY and CDR2 SVGAGI (reference sequence). The CDR3 spans 14 residues.

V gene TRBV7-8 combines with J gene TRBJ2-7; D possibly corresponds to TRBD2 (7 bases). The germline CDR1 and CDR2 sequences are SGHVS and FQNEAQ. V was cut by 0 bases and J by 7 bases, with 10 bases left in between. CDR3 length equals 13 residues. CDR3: CASSLAGGGEQYF. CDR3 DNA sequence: TGTGCCAGCAGCTTAGCGGGAGGGGGAGAGCAGTACTTC. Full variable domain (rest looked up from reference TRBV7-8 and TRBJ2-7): GAGVSQSPRYKVAKRGQDVALRCDPISGHVSLFWYQQALGQGPEFLTYFQNEAQLDKSGLPSDRFFAERPEGSVSTLKIQRTQQEDSAVYLCASSLAGGGEQYFGPGTRLTVT.

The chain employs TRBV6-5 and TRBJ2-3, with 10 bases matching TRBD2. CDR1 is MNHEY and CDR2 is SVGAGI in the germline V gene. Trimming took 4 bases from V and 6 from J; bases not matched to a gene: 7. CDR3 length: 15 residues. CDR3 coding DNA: TGTGCCAGCAGTTTCAGCGGGAGGGCCGGGGATACGCAGTATTTT. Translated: CASSFSGRAGDTQYF.

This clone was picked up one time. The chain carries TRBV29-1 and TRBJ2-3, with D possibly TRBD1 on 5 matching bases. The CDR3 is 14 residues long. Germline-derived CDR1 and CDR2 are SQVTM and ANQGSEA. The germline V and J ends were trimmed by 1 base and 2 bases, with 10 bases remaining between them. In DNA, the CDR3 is TGCAGCGTTGAAGTCAGTGGGGCCACAGATACGCAGTATTTT. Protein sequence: CSVEVSGATDTQYF.

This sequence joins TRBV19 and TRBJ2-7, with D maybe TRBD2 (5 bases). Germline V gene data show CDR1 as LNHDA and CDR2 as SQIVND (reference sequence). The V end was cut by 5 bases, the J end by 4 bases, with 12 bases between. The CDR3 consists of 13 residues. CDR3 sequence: CASSLDTGYEQYF. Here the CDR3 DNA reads TGTGCCAGTAGTCTTGACACGGGGTACGAGCAGTACTTC. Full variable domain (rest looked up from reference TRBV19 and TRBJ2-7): DGGITQSPKYLFRKEGQNVTLSCEQNLNHDAMYWYRQDPGQGLRLIYYSQIVNDFQKGDIAEGYSVSREKKESFPLTVTSAQKNPTAFYLCASSLDTGYEQYFGPGTRLTVT.

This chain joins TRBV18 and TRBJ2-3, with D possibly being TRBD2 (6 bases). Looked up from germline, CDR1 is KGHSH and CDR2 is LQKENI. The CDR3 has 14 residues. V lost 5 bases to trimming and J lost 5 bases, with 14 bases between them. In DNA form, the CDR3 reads TGTGCCAGCTCAGAAGCGGCGGGGAAAGATACGCAGTATTTT. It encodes CASSEAAGKDTQYF.

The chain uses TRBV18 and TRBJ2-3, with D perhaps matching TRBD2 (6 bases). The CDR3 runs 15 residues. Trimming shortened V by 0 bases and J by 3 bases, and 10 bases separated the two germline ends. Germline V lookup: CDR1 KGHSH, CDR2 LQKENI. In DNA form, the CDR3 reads TGTGCCAGCTCACCACCGGGACTTCTTACAGATACGCAGTATTTT. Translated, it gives CASSPPGLLTDTQYF.

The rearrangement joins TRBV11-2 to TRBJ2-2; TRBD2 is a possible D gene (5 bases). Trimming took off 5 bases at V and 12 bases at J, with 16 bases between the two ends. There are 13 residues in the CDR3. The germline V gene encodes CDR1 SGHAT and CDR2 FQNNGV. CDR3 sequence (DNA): TGTGCCAGCAGCCATGGAGGAAAGCGGAAGCTGTTTTTT. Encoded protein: CASSHGGKRKLFF.

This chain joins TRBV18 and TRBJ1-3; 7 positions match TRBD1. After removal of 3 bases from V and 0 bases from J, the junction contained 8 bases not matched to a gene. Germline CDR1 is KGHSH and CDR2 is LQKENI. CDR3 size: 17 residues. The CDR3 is CASSPGDSLPSGNTIYF. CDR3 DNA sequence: TGTGCCAGCTCACCCGGGGACAGTCTACCCTCTGGAAACACCATATATTTT.

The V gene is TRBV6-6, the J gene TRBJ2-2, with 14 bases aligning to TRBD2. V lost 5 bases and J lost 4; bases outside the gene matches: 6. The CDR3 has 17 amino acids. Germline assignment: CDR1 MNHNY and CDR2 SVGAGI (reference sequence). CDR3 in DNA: TGTGCCAGCAGTCCGACTAGCGGGGGGGCAGGCACCGGGGAGCTGTTTTTT. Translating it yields CASSPTSGGAGTGELFF.